This T cell receptor (beta chain) was obtained from a study of shared clonotypes between healthy human individuals. An even split of each subset's genomic DNA across several immunoSEQ plates was performed. Sequencing used immunoSEQ multiplex PCR; TCRdb keeps in-frame clones, though not all of them. This sample has millions of clones, with around 93% found just once. Worth noting for this clone: The antigen remains undetermined.

Naive CD8 cells lacked CD45RO, underwent positive selection for CCR7 and left out terminally differentiated effector memory CD45RA+ cells. Study outcomes and limitations: Investigators collected only blood, and repertoires in tissues likely differ.

Germline assignment: CDR1 SGHVS and CDR2 FQNEAQ. V was pared by 5 bases and J by 1 base, with 8 bases between. There are 13 residues in the CDR3. V is TRBV7-8 and J is TRBJ1-1, with unresolved D. This TCR came from a man aged 18 to 35 in good health. Some clones in this sample may be carry-over from other donors' samples. The sequenced sample was naive CD8+ T cells from PBMCs. The CDR3 is CASSERRNTEAFF. CDR3 nucleotides: TGTGCCAGCAGCGAGCGTAGGAACACTGAAGCTTTCTTT. Together with reference TRBV7-8 and TRBJ1-1, the CDR3 gives the full variable domain: GAGVSQSPRYKVAKRGQDVALRCDPISGHVSLFWYQQALGQGPEFLTYFQNEAQLDKSGLPSDRFFAERPEGSVSTLKIQRTQQEDSAVYLCASSERRNTEAFFGQGTRLTVV.